This TCR beta chain stems from a study of response to subunit inactivated influenza vaccine. Overall study findings and caveats: It was suggested by the authors that few new T cells are recruited by each seasonal influenza vaccination.

MiXCR, applied by TCRdb to the RT-PCR reads, yields one record per CDR3 protein. The sample consists of about 500,000 distinct CDR3 sequences, approximately 7.3% of them appearing once. With respect to this clonotype: Its antigen is not identified. The junction does not match germline at one end; this may be a read error.

CDR1 is DFQATT, CDR2 SNEGSKA, per germline (reference sequence). The CDR3 spans 13 residues. The sample here was PBMCs from blood, taken less than 25 months after vaccination. The receptor comes from a man aged 50 to 75 who received an inactivated influenza vaccine. The chain employs TRBV20-1 and TRBJ2-1; 10 bases line up with TRBD2. In nucleotides, the CDR3 is TGCAGTGCTAGAGAACCTTGGGAGCGGGAGGGTGTCTTC. It specifies CSAREPWEREGVF.